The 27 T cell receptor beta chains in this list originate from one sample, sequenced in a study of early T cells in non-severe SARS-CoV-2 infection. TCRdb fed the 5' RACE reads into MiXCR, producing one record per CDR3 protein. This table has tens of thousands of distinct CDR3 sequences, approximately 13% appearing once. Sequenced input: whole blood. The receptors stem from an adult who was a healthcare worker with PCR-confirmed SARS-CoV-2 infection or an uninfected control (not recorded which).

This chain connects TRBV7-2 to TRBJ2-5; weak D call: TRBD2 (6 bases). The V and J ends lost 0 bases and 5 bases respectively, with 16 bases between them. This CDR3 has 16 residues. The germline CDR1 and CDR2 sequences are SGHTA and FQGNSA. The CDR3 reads CASSLASRPGVETQYF. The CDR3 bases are TGTGCCAGCAGCTTAGCTAGTAGACCGGGGGTGGAGACCCAGTACTTC.

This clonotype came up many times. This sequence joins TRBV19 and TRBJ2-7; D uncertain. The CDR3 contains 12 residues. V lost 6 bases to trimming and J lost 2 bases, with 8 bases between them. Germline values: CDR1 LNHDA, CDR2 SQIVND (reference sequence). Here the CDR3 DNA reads TGTGCCAGTAGCCCGACGCCCTACGAGCAGTACTTC. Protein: CASSPTPYEQYF.

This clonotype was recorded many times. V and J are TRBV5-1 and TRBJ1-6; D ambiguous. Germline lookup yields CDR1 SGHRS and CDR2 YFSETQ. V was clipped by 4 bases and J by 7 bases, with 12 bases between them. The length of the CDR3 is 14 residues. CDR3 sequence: CASSNRTQNSPLHF. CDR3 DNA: TGCGCCAGCAGCAACCGGACGCAAAATTCACCCCTCCACTTT.

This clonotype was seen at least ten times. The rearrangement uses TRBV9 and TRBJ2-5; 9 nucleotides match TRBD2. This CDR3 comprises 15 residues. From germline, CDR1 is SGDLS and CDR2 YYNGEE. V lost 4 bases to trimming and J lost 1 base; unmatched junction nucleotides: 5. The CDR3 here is CASSTRGGAQETQYF. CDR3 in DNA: TGTGCCAGCAGCACTCGCGGGGGGGCCCAAGAGACCCAGTACTTC.

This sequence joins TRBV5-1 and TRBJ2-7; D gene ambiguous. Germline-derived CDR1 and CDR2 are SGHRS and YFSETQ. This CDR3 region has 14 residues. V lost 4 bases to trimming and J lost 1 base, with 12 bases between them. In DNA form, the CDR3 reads TGCGCCAGCAGCCCTGAACCCCAGTCCTACGAGCAGTACTTC. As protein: CASSPEPQSYEQYF.

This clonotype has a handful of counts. In nucleotides, the CDR3 is TGTGCCAGCAGTAGCGGGGGCGATTTAGCCAAAAACATTCAGTACTTC. It specifies CASSSGGDLAKNIQYF. The chain employs TRBV9 and TRBJ2-4; 9 bases are a match to TRBD2. The V gene's germline CDR1 is SGDLS and CDR2 YYNGEE. With 5 bases clipped from V and 0 bases from J, the junction kept 6 bases outside the gene matches. The CDR3 runs to 16 residues.

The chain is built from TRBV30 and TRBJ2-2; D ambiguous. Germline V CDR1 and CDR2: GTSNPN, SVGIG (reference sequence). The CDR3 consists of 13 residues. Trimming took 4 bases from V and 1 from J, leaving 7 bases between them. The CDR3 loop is CAWTQQNTGELFF. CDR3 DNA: TGTGCCTGGACACAACAGAACACCGGGGAGCTGTTTTTT.

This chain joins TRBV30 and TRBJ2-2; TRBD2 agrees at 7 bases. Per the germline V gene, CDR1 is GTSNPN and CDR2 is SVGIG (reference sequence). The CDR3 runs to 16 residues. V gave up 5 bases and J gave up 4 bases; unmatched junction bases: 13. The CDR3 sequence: CAWGLGAGLLTGELFF. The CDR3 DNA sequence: TGTGCCTGGGGTCTAGGAGCGGGGCTTCTCACCGGGGAGCTGTTTTTT.

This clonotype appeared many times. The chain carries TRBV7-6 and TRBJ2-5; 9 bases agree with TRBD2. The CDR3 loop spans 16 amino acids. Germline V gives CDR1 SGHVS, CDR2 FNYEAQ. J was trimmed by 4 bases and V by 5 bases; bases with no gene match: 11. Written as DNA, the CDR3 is TGTGCCAGCAGCCTTACCGTGCGGGGGGGCCTAGAGACCCAGTACTTC. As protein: CASSLTVRGGLETQYF. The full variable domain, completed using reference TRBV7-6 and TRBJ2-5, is GAGVSQSPRYKVTKRGQDVALRCDPISGHVSLYWYRQALGQGPEFLTYFNYEAQQDKSGLPNDRFSAERPEGSISTLTIQRTEQRDSAMYRCASSLTVRGGLETQYFGPGTRLLVL.

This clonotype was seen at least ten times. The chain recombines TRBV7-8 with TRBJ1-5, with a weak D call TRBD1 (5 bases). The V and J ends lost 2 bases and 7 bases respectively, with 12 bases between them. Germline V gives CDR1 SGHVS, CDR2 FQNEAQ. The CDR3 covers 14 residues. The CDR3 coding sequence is TGTGCCAGCAGCTTACTAGCGGGGGACCAGCCCCAGCATTTT. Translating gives CASSLLAGDQPQHF.

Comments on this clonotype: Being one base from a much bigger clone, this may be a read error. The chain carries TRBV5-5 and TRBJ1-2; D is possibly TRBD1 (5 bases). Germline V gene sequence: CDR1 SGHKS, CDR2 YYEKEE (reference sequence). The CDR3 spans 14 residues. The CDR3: CVSSFHKGNYGYTF. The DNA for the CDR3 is TGTGTCAGCAGCTTCCACAAGGGGAACTATGGCTACACCTTC.

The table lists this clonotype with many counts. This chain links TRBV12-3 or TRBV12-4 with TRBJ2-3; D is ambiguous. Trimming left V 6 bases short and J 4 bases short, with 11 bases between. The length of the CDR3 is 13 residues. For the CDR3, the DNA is TGTGCCAGCAGCATCCACCGGGCAGATACGCAGTATTTT. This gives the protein CASSIHRADTQYF.

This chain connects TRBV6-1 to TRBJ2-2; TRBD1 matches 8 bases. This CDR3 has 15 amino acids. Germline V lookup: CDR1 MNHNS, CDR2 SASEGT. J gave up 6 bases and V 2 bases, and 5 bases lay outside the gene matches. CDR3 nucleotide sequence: TGTGCCAGCAGTGAACAGGGGGCGTTCTCCGGGGAGCTGTTTTTT. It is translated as CASSEQGAFSGELFF.

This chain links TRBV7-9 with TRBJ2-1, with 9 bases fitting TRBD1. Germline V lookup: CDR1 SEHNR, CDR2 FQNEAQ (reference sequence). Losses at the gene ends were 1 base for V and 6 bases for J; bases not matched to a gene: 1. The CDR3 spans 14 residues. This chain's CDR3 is CASSLGDRVNEQFF. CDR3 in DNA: TGTGCCAGCAGCTTAGGGGACAGGGTCAATGAGCAGTTCTTC.

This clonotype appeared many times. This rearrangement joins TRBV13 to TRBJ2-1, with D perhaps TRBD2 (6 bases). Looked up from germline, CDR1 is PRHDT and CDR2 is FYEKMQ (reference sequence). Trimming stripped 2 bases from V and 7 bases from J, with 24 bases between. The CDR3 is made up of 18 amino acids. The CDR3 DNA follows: TGTGCCAGCAGCTTATGGAGAAACCGGATGGGGGGTATAAATGAGCAGTTCTTC. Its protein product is CASSLWRNRMGGINEQFF.

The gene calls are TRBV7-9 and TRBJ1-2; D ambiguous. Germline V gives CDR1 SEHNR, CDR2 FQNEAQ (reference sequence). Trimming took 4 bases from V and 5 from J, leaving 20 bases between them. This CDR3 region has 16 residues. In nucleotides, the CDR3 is TGTGCCAGCAGCTCCCAAGAACGAGGTGTTGGGTATGGCTACACCTTC. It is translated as CASSSQERGVGYGYTF.

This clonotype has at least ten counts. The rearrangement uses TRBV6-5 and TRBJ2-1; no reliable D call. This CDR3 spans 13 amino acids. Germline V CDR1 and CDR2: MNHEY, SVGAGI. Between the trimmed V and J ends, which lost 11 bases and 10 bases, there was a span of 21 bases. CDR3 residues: CAAKGTETKEQFF. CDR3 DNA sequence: TGTGCCGCCAAGGGTACTGAGACAAAGGAGCAGTTCTTC.

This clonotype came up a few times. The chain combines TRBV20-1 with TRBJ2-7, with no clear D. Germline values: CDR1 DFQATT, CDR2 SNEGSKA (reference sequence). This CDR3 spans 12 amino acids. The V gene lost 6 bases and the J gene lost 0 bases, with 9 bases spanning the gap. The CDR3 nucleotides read TGCAGTGCCCCGAGGAGCTCCTACGAGCAGTACTTC. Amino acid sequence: CSAPRSSYEQYF.

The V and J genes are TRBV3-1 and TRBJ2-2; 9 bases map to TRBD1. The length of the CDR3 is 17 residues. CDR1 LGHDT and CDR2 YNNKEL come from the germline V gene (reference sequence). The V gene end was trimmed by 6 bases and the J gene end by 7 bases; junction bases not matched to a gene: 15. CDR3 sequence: CASRLRDRGTFGGELFF. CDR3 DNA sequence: TGTGCCAGCAGACTCAGAGACAGGGGGACTTTTGGCGGGGAGCTGTTTTTT.

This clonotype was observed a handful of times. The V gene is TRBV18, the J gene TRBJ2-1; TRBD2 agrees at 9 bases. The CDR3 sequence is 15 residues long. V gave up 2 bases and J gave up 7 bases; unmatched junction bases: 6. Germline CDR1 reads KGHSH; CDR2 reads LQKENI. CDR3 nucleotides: TGTGCCAGCTCACCAAAAGCGGGGGGAGGAAATGAGCAGTTCTTC. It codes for CASSPKAGGGNEQFF.

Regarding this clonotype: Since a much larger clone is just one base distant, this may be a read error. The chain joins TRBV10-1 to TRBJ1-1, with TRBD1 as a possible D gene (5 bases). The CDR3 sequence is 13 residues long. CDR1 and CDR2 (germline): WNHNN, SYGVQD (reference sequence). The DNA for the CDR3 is TGCGCCAGCATGCGGGGCACGAACAGTGAAGCTTTCTTT. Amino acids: CASMRGTNSEAFF.

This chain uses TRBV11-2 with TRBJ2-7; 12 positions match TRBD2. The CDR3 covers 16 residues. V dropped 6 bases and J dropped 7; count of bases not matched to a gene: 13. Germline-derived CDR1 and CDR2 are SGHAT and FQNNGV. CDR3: CASSSTWTSGVGEQYF. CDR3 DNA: TGTGCCAGCAGTTCCACATGGACTAGCGGGGTGGGGGAGCAGTACTTC.

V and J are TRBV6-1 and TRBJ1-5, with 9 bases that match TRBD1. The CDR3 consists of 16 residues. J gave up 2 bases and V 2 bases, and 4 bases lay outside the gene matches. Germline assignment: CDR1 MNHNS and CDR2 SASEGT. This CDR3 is CASSESWTGGNQPQHF. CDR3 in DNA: TGTGCCAGCAGTGAATCTTGGACAGGGGGCAATCAGCCCCAGCATTTT.

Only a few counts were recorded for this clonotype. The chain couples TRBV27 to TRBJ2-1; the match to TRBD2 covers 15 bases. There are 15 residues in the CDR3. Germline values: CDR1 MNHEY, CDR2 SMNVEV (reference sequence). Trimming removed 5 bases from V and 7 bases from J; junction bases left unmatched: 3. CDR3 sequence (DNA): TGTGCCAGCAGTCAAGGGACTAGCGGGGGGAATGAGCAGTTCTTC. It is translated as CASSQGTSGGNEQFF.

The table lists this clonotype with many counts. CDR3 residues: CASSDMGQGEFNEQFF. Here the CDR3 DNA reads TGTGCCAGCAGTGATATGGGACAGGGGGAATTCAATGAGCAGTTCTTC. V and J are TRBV2 and TRBJ2-1; 11 bases match TRBD1. The CDR3 sequence is 16 residues long. From germline, CDR1 is SNHLY and CDR2 FYNNEI. The junction had 7 bases not matched to a gene; V was cut back by 3 bases and J by 6 bases.

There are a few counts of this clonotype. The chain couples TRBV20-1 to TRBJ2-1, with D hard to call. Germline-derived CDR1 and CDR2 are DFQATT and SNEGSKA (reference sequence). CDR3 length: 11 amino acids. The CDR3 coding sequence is TGCAGCCCGGGCTCCTACAATGAGCAGTTCTTC. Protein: CSPGSYNEQFF.

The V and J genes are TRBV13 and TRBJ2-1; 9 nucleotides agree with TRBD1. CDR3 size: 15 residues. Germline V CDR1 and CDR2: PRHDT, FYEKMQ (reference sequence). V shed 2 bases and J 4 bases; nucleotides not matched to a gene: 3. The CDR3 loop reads CASSLWGTGYNEQFF. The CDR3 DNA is TGTGCCAGCAGCTTATGGGGGACAGGGTACAATGAGCAGTTCTTC.